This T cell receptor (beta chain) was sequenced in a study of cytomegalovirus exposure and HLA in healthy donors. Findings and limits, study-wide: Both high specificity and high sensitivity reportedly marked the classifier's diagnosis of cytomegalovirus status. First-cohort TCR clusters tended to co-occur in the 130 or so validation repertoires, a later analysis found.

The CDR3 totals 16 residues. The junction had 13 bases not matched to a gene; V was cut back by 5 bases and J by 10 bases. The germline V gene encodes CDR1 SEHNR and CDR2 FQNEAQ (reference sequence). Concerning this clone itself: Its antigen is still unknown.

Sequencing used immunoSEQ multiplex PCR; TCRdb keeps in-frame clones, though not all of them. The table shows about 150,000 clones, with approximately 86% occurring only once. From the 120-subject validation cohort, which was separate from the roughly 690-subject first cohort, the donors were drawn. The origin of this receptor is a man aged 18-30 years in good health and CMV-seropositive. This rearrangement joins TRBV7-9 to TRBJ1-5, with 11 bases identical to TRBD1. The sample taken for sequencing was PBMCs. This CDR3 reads CASSVDVPGQGDPQHF. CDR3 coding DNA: TGTGCCAGCAGCGTTGACGTACCGGGACAGGGGGACCCCCAGCATTTT.